The rows below give T cell receptor beta chains drawn from one sample of a study of PD-1 and CTLA-4 blockade in melanoma. Generated by immunoSEQ multiplex PCR, the TCRdb table keeps only in-frame clones and is missing some. Of 20,000 to 25,000 clones listed, about 91% are singletons. The sample consisted of CD8+ T cells from peripheral blood, taken before anti-PD-1 treatment. Receptors originate from a human donor with melanoma. Each CDR3 is given with its conserved first and last residue. D genes are given only for firm matches. Part of the rows lack a size; the others show once, few, many or a class for expanded clones.

TGTGCCGCCAGCACAGGGGTGAACACTGAAGCTTTCTTT | CAASTGVNTEAFF | TRBJ1-1 | TRBV19 | NA | TRBD1
TGTGCCAGCAGCTCGTCCTCGAAGGGGATCTATGGCTACACCTTC | CASSSSSKGIYGYTF | TRBJ1-2 | TRBV11-3 | NA | NA
TGTGCCAGCAGCACCACGGACGGCTACGAGCAGTACTTC | CASSTTDGYEQYF | TRBJ2-7 | TRBV7-9 | NA | NA
TGTGCCAGCAGTTTAAGTGGGGTAGCGGGTCCCAATGAGCAGTTCTTC | CASSLSGVAGPNEQFF | TRBJ2-1 | TRBV28 | NA | TRBD2
TGTGCCAGCAGGGACGGGAACTCCTACGAGCAGTACTTC | CASRDGNSYEQYF | TRBJ2-7 | TRBV2 | NA | NA
TGTGCCAGCACCCAGAGCGGGGGCCTTACCTACAATGAGCAGTTCTTC | CASTQSGGLTYNEQFF | TRBJ2-1 | TRBV5-6 | few | TRBD2
TGTGCCAGCGGGGACGGCATCTATAATTCACCCCTCCACTTT | CASGDGIYNSPLHF | TRBJ1-6 | TRBV6-4 | NA | NA
TGTGCCAGCAGCCCCCCCCCGGGTTCGGGTATGAACACTGAAGCTTTCTTT | CASSPPPGSGMNTEAFF | TRBJ1-1 | TRBV3-1/TRBV3-2 | NA | NA
TGTGCCAGCAGTTCTGTCGGCCGCCTAAAGACCAAAAACATTCAGTACTTC | CASSSVGRLKTKNIQYF | TRBJ2-4 | TRBV6-2/TRBV6-3 | NA | NA
TGTGCCAGTAGGCAGGGGCGCCCCGGTGAAGCTTTCTTT | CASRQGRPGEAFF | TRBJ1-1 | TRBV19 | NA | NA
TGTGCCAGCAGCTTCTCCGGAGACTTGTACAATGAGCAGTTCTTC | CASSFSGDLYNEQFF | TRBJ2-1 | TRBV7-9 | NA | NA
TGTGCCAGCAGCTTAGAAGATTCCTTTGAGGGGCAGCCCCAGCATTTT | CASSLEDSFEGQPQHF | TRBJ1-5 | TRBV7-9 | NA | NA
TGTGCCATCAGTGAGTCAAGCGGGGGGGGCGTAGAGCAGTTCTTC | CAISESSGGGVEQFF | TRBJ2-1 | TRBV10-3 | once | TRBD2
TGTGCCAGCAGGAGCGAGCGGAACGAGCAGTACTTC | CASRSERNEQYF | TRBJ2-7 | TRBV2 | NA | NA
TGTGCCAGCAGCACGGACCTTGGGGGAGGAAACACCATATATTTT | CASSTDLGGGNTIYF | TRBJ1-3 | TRBV9 | NA | NA
TGTGCCAGCAGTCCCAGTAAGGAAAAACTGTTTTTT | CASSPSKEKLFF | TRBJ1-4 | TRBV12-3/TRBV12-4 | NA | NA
TGTGCCAGCAGTTTCACCAATGAGCAGTTCTTC | CASSFTNEQFF | TRBJ2-1 | TRBV12-3/TRBV12-4 | once | NA
TGTGCCACCAGCGCAGGGGGCCAAGAGCAGTACTTC | CATSAGGQEQYF | TRBJ2-7 | TRBV15 | NA | TRBD1
TGTGCCTGGAGTGGGCAGGACTATGGCTACACCTTC | CAWSGQDYGYTF | TRBJ1-2 | TRBV30 | NA | NA
TGCGCCAGCACCTTGGGTCAGGGTAACTATGGCTACACCTTC | CASTLGQGNYGYTF | TRBJ1-2 | TRBV5-1 | few | NA
TGTGCCAGCAGCCCCGACCTACCTATGAACACTGAAGCTTTCTTT | CASSPDLPMNTEAFF | TRBJ1-1 | TRBV7-9 | NA | NA
TGTGCCAGCAGCCAAGTGGGGGGTCCGTACCAAGAGACCCAGTACTTC | CASSQVGGPYQETQYF | TRBJ2-5 | TRBV3-1/TRBV3-2 | NA | NA
TGCGCCAGCAGCACTTCCTCCGGGACGGGGTACTCCGAGCAGTACTTC | CASSTSSGTGYSEQYF | TRBJ2-7 | TRBV4-1 | NA | NA
TGTGCCTGGAGTGTAAAAAGCGGGGAGACCCAGTACTTC | CAWSVKSGETQYF | TRBJ2-5 | TRBV30 | medium-sized | NA
TGTGCCAGCAGTTTCAATCAGCCCCAGCATTTT | CASSFNQPQHF | TRBJ1-5 | TRBV12-3/TRBV12-4 | NA | NA
TGTGCCAGCAGCTTCGGACAGGGATGGGACGAGCAGTACTTC | CASSFGQGWDEQYF | TRBJ2-7 | TRBV5-6 | NA | TRBD1
TGTGCCACCAGGGGGGAAAGGGCAGGCCACAATGAGCAGTTCTTC | CATRGERAGHNEQFF | TRBJ2-1 | TRBV15 | NA | NA
TGTGCCAGCAGCTTGTTCGGCGGGAACACAGATACGCAGTATTTT | CASSLFGGNTDTQYF | TRBJ2-3 | TRBV11-2 | NA | NA
TGTGCCAGCAGTTTCGGACAGGATCAGGAGCAGTACTTC | CASSFGQDQEQYF | TRBJ2-7 | TRBV6-5 | NA | TRBD1
TGCAGCGCCCGACCAACAGAGAACACTGAAGCTTTCTTT | CSARPTENTEAFF | TRBJ1-1 | TRBV29-1 | NA | NA
TGTGCCAGCAGCTTAGTCTCCGGGGGGCGCGACGAGCAGTACTTC | CASSLVSGGRDEQYF | TRBJ2-7 | TRBV7-9 | NA | NA
TGTGCCAGCAGTTACCAGGGGAAGGAGACCCAGTACTTC | CASSYQGKETQYF | TRBJ2-5 | TRBV12-3/TRBV12-4 | NA | NA
TGTGCCAGCAGTTTATCGGGGCGAGATACGCAGTATTTT | CASSLSGRDTQYF | TRBJ2-3 | TRBV13 | NA | NA
TGTGCCAGCAGCGGGACAGGGGATACGCAGTATTTT | CASSGTGDTQYF | TRBJ2-3 | TRBV6-4 | NA | TRBD1
TGTGCCAGCAGCTTAAGTGATGAGCAGTTCTTC | CASSLSDEQFF | TRBJ2-1 | TRBV11-3 | NA | NA
TGTGCCAGTAGTAACCAGGGGGCCTTGGAGGTGGACGAAAAACTGTTTTTT | CASSNQGALEVDEKLFF | TRBJ1-4 | TRBV19 | NA | TRBD1
TGCAGTGCACCGTACCAAGAGACCCAGTACTTC | CSAPYQETQYF | TRBJ2-5 | TRBV20-1 | NA | NA
TGTGCCAGCAGTGAAGCTCAATTAGCTAACTATGGCTACACCTTC | CASSEAQLANYGYTF | TRBJ1-2 | TRBV2 | NA | NA
TGTGCCAGCAGTTTCCTTGATTTGACAAATCAGCCCCAGCATTTT | CASSFLDLTNQPQHF | TRBJ1-5 | TRBV28 | NA | NA
TGTGCCAGCAGCTTAACGGCTAGCGGGGGGTCCCCCAAGTATTTT | CASSLTASGGSPKYF | TRBJ2-3 | TRBV7-3 | few | TRBD2
TGTGCCAGCAGCCGACTGACGGACACCGGGGAGCTGTTTTTT | CASSRLTDTGELFF | TRBJ2-2 | TRBV28 | NA | NA
TGTGCCACCAGTGATAGATGGGGCACTGAAGCTTTCTTT | CATSDRWGTEAFF | TRBJ1-1 | TRBV24-1 | once | NA
TGTGCCAGCAGCTTAGAGAGGGGCGGCCTTGGGGGCAACTATGGCTACACCTTC | CASSLERGGLGGNYGYTF | TRBJ1-2 | TRBV7-9 | NA | NA
TGTGCCTCCAACCAGGGATTCTCTAATTCACCCCTCCACTTT | CASNQGFSNSPLHF | TRBJ1-6 | TRBV9 | NA | NA
TGTGCCAGCAGCGGAAGGGACAGGTCCCCTCAAGAGACCCAGTACTTC | CASSGRDRSPQETQYF | TRBJ2-5 | TRBV13 | NA | TRBD1
TGTGCCAGCAGCCCCCGACTAGAGTCAGATACGCAGTATTTT | CASSPRLESDTQYF | TRBJ2-3 | TRBV11-3 | NA | NA
TGCGCCAGCAGCCAAGCCCGAGCGGGGGGGCCCAATGAGCAGTTCTTC | CASSQARAGGPNEQFF | TRBJ2-1 | TRBV4-1 | few | TRBD2